Given below is one T cell receptor (beta chain) in context. The antigen is not known. Profiled with immunoSEQ multiplex PCR; TCRdb holds only in-frame clones, not every one. The repertoire has 30,000 to 45,000 clones, around nine tenths of them found once; the top ten carry 2.5% to 3%. The data originate from a study of T cells in localized non-small cell lung cancer. General study results and limits: Tumor samples were not multi-region, leaving intratumor heterogeneity unexcluded. Higher T cell density in the blood was associated with longer overall survival, whereas higher adjacent-lung clonality associated with shorter survival.

CDR3 size: 13 residues. CDR1 is SGHVS and CDR2 is FNYEAQ in the germline V gene. V lost 1 base and J 0 bases, leaving 3 bases between the germline ends. The origin of this receptor is a woman aged 35 to 75 with stage I lung adenocarcinoma. The sample consisted of peripheral blood, taken before any cancer treatment. The rearrangement joins TRBV7-6 to TRBJ1-2; D gene uncertain. As DNA, the CDR3 is TGTGCCAGCAGCTTAGGAGCTAACTATGGCTACACCTTC. It encodes CASSLGANYGYTF.